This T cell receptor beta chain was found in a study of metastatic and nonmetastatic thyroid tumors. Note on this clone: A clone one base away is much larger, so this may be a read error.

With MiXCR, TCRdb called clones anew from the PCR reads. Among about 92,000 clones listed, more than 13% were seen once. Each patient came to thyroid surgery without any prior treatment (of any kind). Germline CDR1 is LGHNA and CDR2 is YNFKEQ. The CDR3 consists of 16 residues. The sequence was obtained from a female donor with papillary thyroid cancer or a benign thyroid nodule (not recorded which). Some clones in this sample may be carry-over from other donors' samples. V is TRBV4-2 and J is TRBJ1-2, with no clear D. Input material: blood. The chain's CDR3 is CASSQGGNRDDYGHTF. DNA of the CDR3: TGTGCCAGCAGCCAAGGAGGAAACCGCGATGACTATGGCCACACCTTC.